This TCR beta chain was identified in a study of vaccination and CD4 T cells after COVID-19. Each CDR3 protein gets one entry after TCRdb re-called the PCR reads with MiXCR. Altogether about 14,000 distinct CDR3 sequences are present, over 65% being singletons, with the ten largest covering around 1.2%. This TCR came from a human donor who had recovered from COVID-19. The source was CD4+ T cells from blood, collected after SARS-CoV-2 vaccination.

As DNA, the CDR3 is TGTGCCAGCACCTCTGGGATCGGGCAGCAGTACTTC. It specifies CASTSGIGQQYF. The rearrangement links TRBV6-1 to TRBJ2-7; D is undetermined. V lost 7 bases and J lost 8, with 15 bases in between. The germline CDR1 and CDR2 sequences are MNHNS and SASEGT. The CDR3 loop spans 12 amino acids.